This TCR beta chain was captured in a study of shared clonotypes between healthy human individuals. Study-level findings and limits: Sorted-subset sequencing, rarefaction showed, was incomplete despite large depth. Some naive CD4 clonotypes, around 5%, turned up in common across several donors.

The germline CDR1 and CDR2 sequences are LNHDA and SQIVND (reference sequence). V dropped 5 bases and J dropped 6; count of bases not matched to a gene: 5. This CDR3 is 15 amino acids long. A word on this clone: The antigen is undetermined.

Naivety among CD8 cells was defined by CD45RO negativity and positive CCR7 selection, thereby excluding terminally differentiated effector memory CD45RA+ cells. Healthy adults negative for HIV, lacking recent acute infections or vaccinations, served as donors. Donors comprised only Caucasian adults living in Nashville, Tennessee. Assay used: immunoSEQ multiplex PCR; TCRdb lists only in-frame clones, some missing. Among roughly 2,000,000 clones, 85% to 95% were seen once, and the ten largest hold about 1.6%. The J gene is TRBJ2-2, the V gene TRBV19, with TRBD2 matching over 11 bases. The sequenced sample was naive CD8+ T cells from PBMCs. The TCR was taken from a man aged 18-30 years in good health. Some clones in this sample may be carry-over from other donors' samples. The DNA for the CDR3 is TGTGCCAGTAGTCGACTACTAGCGGGGGCCGGGGAGCTGTTTTTT. It specifies CASSRLLAGAGELFF.